The rows below give T cell receptor beta chains drawn from one sample of a study of blood T cell repertoires in COVID-19. The protocol was immunoSEQ multiplex PCR, while the TCRdb copy is restricted to in-frame clones and leaves out a portion. The profile shows 97,000 or so clones, roughly 82% of them singletons. The sequencing input was peripheral blood. These receptors originate from a human donor in a cohort sampled during active COVID-19. Both conserved end residues are part of each CDR3. A D gene is named only where the DNA matches it firmly. Rows may omit the clone size; those that give it use once, few, many or a size class.

-,14,TRBJ2-7,-,TRBV2,CASRTGWSPYEQYF,TGTGCCAGCAGGACGGGGTGGAGTCCCTACGAGCAGTACTTC
-,15,TRBJ2-1,-,TRBV6-5,CASSPLQPWAYEQFF,TGTGCCAGCAGCCCCCTCCAGCCATGGGCTTATGAGCAGTTCTTC
-,19,TRBJ2-6,-,TRBV7-2,CASSLAWAGPSSGANVLTF,TGTGCCAGCAGCTTAGCTTGGGCAGGGCCAAGCTCTGGGGCCAACGTCCTGACTTTC
-,13,TRBJ1-2,-,TRBV28,CASIATSGYGYTF,TGTGCCAGCATCGCGACATCAGGCTATGGCTACACCTTC
-,14,TRBJ2-7,-,TRBV19,CASSIGLYSYEQYF,TGTGCCAGTAGTATCGGGTTGTACTCCTACGAGCAGTACTTC
-,15,TRBJ2-3,-,TRBV5-1,CATTLAGIITDTQYF,TGCGCCACCACACTAGCCGGGATCATTACAGATACGCAGTATTTT
once,17,TRBJ2-1,TRBD1,TRBV18,CASSPLPGQGSYNEQFF,TGTGCCAGCTCACCTTTACCTGGACAGGGGTCCTACAATGAGCAGTTCTTC
-,15,TRBJ1-2,-,TRBV11-3,CASSNYRGWNYGYTF,TGTGCCAGCAGCAACTACCGCGGATGGAACTATGGCTACACCTTC
-,14,TRBJ1-5,TRBD1,TRBV30,CAWAGQGGVQPQHF,TGTGCCTGGGCAGGACAGGGGGGTGTTCAGCCCCAGCATTTT
-,16,TRBJ1-2,TRBD1,TRBV5-5,CASSLYGTGGNYGYTF,TGTGCCAGCAGCCTTTACGGGACAGGGGGAAACTATGGCTACACCTTC
-,18,TRBJ2-1,TRBD1,TRBV24-1,CATSDSNPGQGAYNEQFF,TGTGCCACCAGTGATTCGAACCCGGGACAGGGGGCATACAATGAGCAGTTCTTC
-,18,TRBJ2-1,TRBD2,TRBV19,CASSMVRELAGSYNEQFF,TGTGCCAGTAGTATGGTAAGGGAACTAGCGGGATCCTACAATGAGCAGTTCTTC
-,15,TRBJ1-2,-,TRBV18,CASSSNPGNYDGYTF,TGTGCCAGCTCTTCCAATCCGGGAAACTACGATGGCTACACCTTC
-,16,TRBJ1-6,TRBD1,TRBV28,CASSSGTGALSSPLHF,TGTGCCAGCAGTTCCGGGACAGGGGCCCTAAGCTCACCCCTCCACTTT
-,13,TRBJ1-1,-,TRBV7-2,CASSSQQYTEAFF,TGTGCCAGCAGCTCCCAACAGTACACTGAAGCTTTCTTT
-,14,TRBJ2-1,-,TRBV7-2,CASSQGGAGYEQFF,TGTGCCAGCAGTCAAGGGGGGGCCGGGTATGAGCAGTTCTTC
-,12,TRBJ1-2,-,TRBV30,CAWTLGAAGYTF,TGTGCCTGGACGTTGGGGGCCGCTGGCTACACCTTC
-,14,TRBJ1-2,-,TRBV18,CASSPPSGASGYTF,TGTGCCAGCTCACCACCTTCGGGAGCTAGCGGCTACACCTTC
-,15,TRBJ1-3,-,TRBV19,CASNNREFSGNTIYF,TGTGCCAGTAATAACAGGGAGTTCTCTGGAAACACCATATATTTT
-,13,TRBJ1-5,-,TRBV7-9,CASSPAGGQPQHF,TGTGCCAGCAGCCCTGCGGGGGGTCAGCCCCAGCATTTT
-,15,TRBJ1-2,TRBD1,TRBV7-2,CASSLREGTGDGYTF,TGTGCCAGCAGCTTACGGGAAGGGACAGGGGATGGCTACACCTTC
-,15,TRBJ2-3,-,TRBV7-2,CASSLAALRVDTQYF,TGTGCCAGCAGCTTAGCTGCGCTTCGGGTAGATACGCAGTATTTT
-,15,TRBJ2-1,-,TRBV7-3,CASSSRGSLINEQFF,TGTGCCAGCAGCTCAAGGGGGTCTCTCATCAATGAGCAGTTCTTC
once,14,TRBJ2-7,-,TRBV6-5,CASRNRDLPYEQYF,TGTGCCAGCAGAAACAGGGATCTCCCCTACGAGCAGTACTTC
once,15,TRBJ2-2,TRBD2,TRBV7-3,CASSLTGLAPGELFF,TGTGCCAGCAGCTTAACGGGACTAGCGCCCGGGGAGCTGTTTTTT
-,17,TRBJ2-1,TRBD1,TRBV4-1,CASSRFGQGASYNEQFF,TGCGCCAGCAGCCGCTTCGGACAGGGGGCCTCCTACAATGAGCAGTTCTTC
once,13,TRBJ1-5,-,TRBV18,CASSPTGSQPQHF,TGTGCCAGCTCACCTACAGGGTCTCAGCCCCAGCATTTT
many,14,TRBJ1-4,-,TRBV7-6,CASSLEGFGEKLFF,TGTGCCAGCAGCTTGGAGGGTTTTGGGGAAAAACTGTTTTTT
-,18,TRBJ2-2,TRBD2,TRBV3-1/TRBV3-2,CASSRGLAGGERTGELFF,TGTGCCAGCAGCCGAGGACTAGCGGGGGGCGAAAGGACCGGGGAGCTGTTTTTT
-,13,TRBJ2-1,TRBD2,TRBV7-8,CASSPPREDEQFF,TGTGCCAGCAGCCCCCCCCGGGAGGATGAGCAGTTCTTC
-,13,TRBJ2-2,-,TRBV6-5,CASSSRGPGELFF,TGTGCCAGCAGCTCCAGGGGCCCCGGGGAGCTGTTTTTT
-,13,TRBJ2-3,-,TRBV18,CASSPPSLHTQYF,TGTGCCAGCTCACCACCTTCCCTCCATACGCAGTATTTT
-,14,TRBJ1-5,-,TRBV18,CASSPPQVLQPQHF,TGTGCCAGCTCACCACCGCAGGTTCTGCAGCCCCAGCATTTT
-,14,TRBJ2-2,TRBD1,TRBV5-1,CASSPGQVGGELFF,TGCGCCAGCAGCCCGGGACAGGTTGGCGGGGAGCTGTTTTTT
-,16,TRBJ1-6,-,TRBV5-1,CASSLAQGGDNSPLHF,TGCGCCAGCAGCTTGGCCCAGGGCGGGGATAATTCACCCCTCCACTTT
-,13,TRBJ1-2,-,TRBV19,CASSILGSYGYTF,TGTGCCAGTAGTATATTGGGGAGCTATGGCTACACCTTC
-,14,TRBJ2-1,TRBD1,TRBV9,CASSGRQGNNEQFF,TGTGCCAGCAGCGGAAGACAGGGAAACAATGAGCAGTTCTTC
few,13,TRBJ1-2,TRBD1,TRBV4-1,CASGSDRVSGYTF,TGCGCCAGCGGGTCCGACAGGGTGAGTGGCTACACCTTC
-,16,TRBJ1-2,TRBD1,TRBV2,CASSAEGGQYNYGYTF,TGTGCCAGCAGCGCCGAAGGGGGACAGTACAACTATGGCTACACCTTC
once,15,TRBJ2-1,TRBD2,TRBV5-1,CASSLGFGGNNEQFF,TGCGCCAGCAGCTTGGGTTTCGGGGGGAACAATGAGCAGTTCTTC
-,14,TRBJ2-7,-,TRBV6-5,CASRRGFSVYEQYF,TGTGCCAGCAGAAGGGGTTTCTCCGTCTACGAGCAGTACTTC
-,16,TRBJ2-7,TRBD1,TRBV25-1,CASSGDRAYTSYEQYF,TGTGCCAGCAGTGGGGACAGGGCCTACACATCCTACGAGCAGTACTTC
-,15,TRBJ1-1,-,TRBV7-2,CASSLGPGENTEAFF,TGTGCCAGCAGCTTAGGGCCCGGGGAGAACACTGAAGCTTTCTTT
-,14,TRBJ1-2,TRBD1,TRBV6-2/TRBV6-3,CASSYSGQGVVYTF,TGTGCCAGCAGTTACTCCGGACAGGGAGTTGTCTACACCTTC
-,13,TRBJ1-2,TRBD1,TRBV7-6,CASSPGTAYGYTF,TGTGCCAGCAGCCCAGGGACAGCTTATGGCTACACCTTC
-,13,TRBJ2-7,TRBD1,TRBV5-5,CASSGTGEYEQYF,TGTGCCAGCAGCGGGACAGGTGAATACGAGCAGTACTTC
-,14,TRBJ2-5,TRBD1,TRBV7-2,CASSFGQGQETQYF,TGTGCCAGCAGCTTTGGACAGGGTCAGGAGACCCAGTACTTC
once,13,TRBJ1-2,-,TRBV4-3,CASSQGPIRGNTF,TGCGCCAGCAGCCAAGGCCCTATACGAGGGAACACCTTC
-,12,TRBJ2-1,TRBD1,TRBV13,CASGQGNDEQFF,TGTGCCAGCGGACAGGGGAACGATGAGCAGTTCTTC
-,16,TRBJ1-5,-,TRBV15,CATSRDPPGSNQPQHF,TGTGCCACCAGCAGAGACCCGCCGGGGTCCAATCAGCCCCAGCATTTT
-,15,TRBJ2-5,-,TRBV7-9,CASSLVGALGETQYF,TGTGCCAGCAGCTTAGTTGGGGCCCTGGGAGAGACCCAGTACTTC
-,18,TRBJ2-3,TRBD2,TRBV3-1/TRBV3-2,CASSQDRYLAGGADTQYF,TGTGCCAGCAGCCAAGATAGGTACCTCGCCGGGGGGGCGGATACGCAGTATTTT
-,13,TRBJ2-5,-,TRBV9,CASSVSQQETQYF,TGTGCCAGCAGCGTATCCCAGCAAGAGACCCAGTACTTC
once,17,TRBJ2-1,TRBD2,TRBV7-8,CASNPGLAGGLGHEQFF,TGTGCCAGCAACCCGGGACTAGCGGGGGGCCTGGGCCATGAGCAGTTCTTC
once,14,TRBJ2-5,TRBD2,TRBV6-5,CASARAGGAETQYF,TGTGCCAGCGCCCGGGCGGGGGGCGCAGAGACCCAGTACTTC
few,13,TRBJ2-7,TRBD1,TRBV11-2,CASSLGTGVSQYF,TGTGCCAGCAGCTTAGGGACAGGGGTTTCCCAGTACTTC